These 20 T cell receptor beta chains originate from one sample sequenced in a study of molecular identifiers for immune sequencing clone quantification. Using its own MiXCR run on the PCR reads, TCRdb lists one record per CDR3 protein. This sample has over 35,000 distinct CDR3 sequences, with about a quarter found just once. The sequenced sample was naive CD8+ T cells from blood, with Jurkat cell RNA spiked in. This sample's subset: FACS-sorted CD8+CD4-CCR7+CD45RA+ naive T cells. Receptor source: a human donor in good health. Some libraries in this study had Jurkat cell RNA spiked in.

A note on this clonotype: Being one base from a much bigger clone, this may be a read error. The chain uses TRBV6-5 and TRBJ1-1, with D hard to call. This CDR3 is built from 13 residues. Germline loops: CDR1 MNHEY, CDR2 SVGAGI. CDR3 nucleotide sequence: TGTGTCAGCAGTTACGGTCCGAACACTGAAGCTTTCTTT. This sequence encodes CVSSYGPNTEAFF.

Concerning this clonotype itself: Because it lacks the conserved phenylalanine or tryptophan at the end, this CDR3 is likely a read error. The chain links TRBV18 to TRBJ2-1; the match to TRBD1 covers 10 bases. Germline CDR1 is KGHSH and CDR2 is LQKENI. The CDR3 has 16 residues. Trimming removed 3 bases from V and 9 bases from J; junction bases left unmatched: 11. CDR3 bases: TGTGCCAGCTCACCTCCCGGGACAGGGGAAAGGAGTGAGCAGTTCCTC. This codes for CASSPPGTGERSEQFL.

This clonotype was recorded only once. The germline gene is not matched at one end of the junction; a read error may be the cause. CDR3 bases: TGTGCCCGCCGCTCGTGGCCCTCGGATAGCAATCCGCCCCAGCATTTT. Encoded protein: CARRSWPSDSNPPQHF. The chain is built from TRBV28 and TRBJ1-5; D unclear. Germline-derived CDR1 and CDR2 are MDHEN and SYDVKM. The CDR3 runs 16 residues.

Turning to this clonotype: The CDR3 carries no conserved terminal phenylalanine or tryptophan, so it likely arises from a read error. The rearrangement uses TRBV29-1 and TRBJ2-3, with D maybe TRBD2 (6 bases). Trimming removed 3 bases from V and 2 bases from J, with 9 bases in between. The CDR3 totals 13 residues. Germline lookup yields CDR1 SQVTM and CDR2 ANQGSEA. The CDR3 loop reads CSVEGGYTDTQYI. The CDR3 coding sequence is TGCAGCGTTGAGGGGGGTTACACAGATACGCAGTATATT.

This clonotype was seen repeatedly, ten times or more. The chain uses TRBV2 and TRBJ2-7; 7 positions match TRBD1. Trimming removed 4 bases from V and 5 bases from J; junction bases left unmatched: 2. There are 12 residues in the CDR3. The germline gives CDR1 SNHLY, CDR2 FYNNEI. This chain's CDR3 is CASSVGGNEQYF. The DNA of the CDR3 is TGTGCCAGCAGTGTAGGGGGCAACGAGCAGTACTTC.

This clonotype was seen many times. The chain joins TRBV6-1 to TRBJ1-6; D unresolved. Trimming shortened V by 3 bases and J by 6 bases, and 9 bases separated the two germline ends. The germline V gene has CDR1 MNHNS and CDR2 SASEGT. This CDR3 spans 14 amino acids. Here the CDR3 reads CASSDVDLNSPLHF. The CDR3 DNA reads TGTGCCAGCAGTGACGTGGACCTTAATTCACCCCTCCACTTT.

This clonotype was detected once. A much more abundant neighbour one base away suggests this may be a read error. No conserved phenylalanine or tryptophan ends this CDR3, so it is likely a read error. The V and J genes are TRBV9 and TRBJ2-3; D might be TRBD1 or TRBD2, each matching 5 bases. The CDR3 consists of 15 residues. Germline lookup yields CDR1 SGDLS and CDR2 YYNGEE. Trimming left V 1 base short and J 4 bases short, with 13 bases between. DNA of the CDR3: TGTGCCAGCAGCGTATGGGGGAGAGCCCCAGATACGCAGTATCTT. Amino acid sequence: CASSVWGRAPDTQYL.

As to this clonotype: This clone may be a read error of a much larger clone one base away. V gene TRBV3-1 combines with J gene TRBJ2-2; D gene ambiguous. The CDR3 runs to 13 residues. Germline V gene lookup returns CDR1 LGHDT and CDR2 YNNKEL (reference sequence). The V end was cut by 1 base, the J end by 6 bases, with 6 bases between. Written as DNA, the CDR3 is TGTGCCAGCAGCCAAGCGGGCCCCGGGGAGCTGTTTTTT. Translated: CASSQAGPGELFF.

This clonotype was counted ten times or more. Here the CDR3 DNA reads TGTGCCAGCAGGGGCATCAATCAGCCCCAGCATTTT. Translation gives CASRGINQPQHF. The chain combines TRBV6-1 with TRBJ1-5; D remains ambiguous. The germline V gene has CDR1 MNHNS and CDR2 SASEGT. Trimming removed 6 bases at V and 3 bases at J, with 6 bases between. CDR3 size: 12 residues.

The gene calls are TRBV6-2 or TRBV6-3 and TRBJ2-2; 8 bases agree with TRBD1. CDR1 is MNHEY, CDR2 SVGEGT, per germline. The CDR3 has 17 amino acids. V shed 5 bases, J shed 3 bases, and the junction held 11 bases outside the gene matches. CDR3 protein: CASSNRPGQVYTGELFF. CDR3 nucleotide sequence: TGTGCCAGCAGTAACCGACCGGGACAGGTTTACACCGGGGAGCTGTTTTTT.

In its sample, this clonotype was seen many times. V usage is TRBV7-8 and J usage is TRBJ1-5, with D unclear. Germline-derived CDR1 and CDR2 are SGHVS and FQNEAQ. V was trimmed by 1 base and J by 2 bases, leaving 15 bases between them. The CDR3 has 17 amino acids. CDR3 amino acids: CASSLEPEFVGNQPQHF. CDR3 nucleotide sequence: TGTGCCAGCAGCTTAGAACCGGAGTTTGTCGGCAATCAGCCCCAGCATTTT. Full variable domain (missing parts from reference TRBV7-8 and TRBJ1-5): GAGVSQSPRYKVAKRGQDVALRCDPISGHVSLFWYQQALGQGPEFLTYFQNEAQLDKSGLPSDRFFAERPEGSVSTLKIQRTQQEDSAVYLCASSLEPEFVGNQPQHFGDGTRLSIL.

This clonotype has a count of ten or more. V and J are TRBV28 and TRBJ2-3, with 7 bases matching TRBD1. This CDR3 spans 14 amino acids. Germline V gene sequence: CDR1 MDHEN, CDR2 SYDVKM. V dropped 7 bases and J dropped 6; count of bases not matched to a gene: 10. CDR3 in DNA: TGTGCCAGCAACACCGGGACAGTCGCGGATACGCAGTATTTT. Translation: CASNTGTVADTQYF.

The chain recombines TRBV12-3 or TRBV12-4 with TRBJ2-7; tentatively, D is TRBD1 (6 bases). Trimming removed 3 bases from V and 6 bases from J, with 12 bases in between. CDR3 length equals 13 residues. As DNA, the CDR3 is TGTGCCAGCAGTTTTACAGGGTACAGCGAGCAGTACTTC. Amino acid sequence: CASSFTGYSEQYF.

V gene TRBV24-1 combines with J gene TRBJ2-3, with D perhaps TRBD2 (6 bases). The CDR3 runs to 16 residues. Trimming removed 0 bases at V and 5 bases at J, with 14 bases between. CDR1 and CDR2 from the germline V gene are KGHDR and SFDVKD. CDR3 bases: TGTGCCACCAGTGATTTGCTGGCTCCCGGGGGAGATACGCAGTATTTT. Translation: CATSDLLAPGGDTQYF.

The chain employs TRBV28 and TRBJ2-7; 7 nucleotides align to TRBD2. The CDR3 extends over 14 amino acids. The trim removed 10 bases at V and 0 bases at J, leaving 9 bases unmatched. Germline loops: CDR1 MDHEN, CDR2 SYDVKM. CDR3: CATFRLAASYEQYF. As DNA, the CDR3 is TGTGCCACCTTCAGGCTAGCGGCCTCCTACGAGCAGTACTTC.

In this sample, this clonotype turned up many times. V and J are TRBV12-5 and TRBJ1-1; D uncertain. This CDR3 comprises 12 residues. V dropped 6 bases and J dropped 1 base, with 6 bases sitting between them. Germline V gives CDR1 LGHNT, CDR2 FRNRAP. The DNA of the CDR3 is TGTGCTAGTGGCCTTTCGAACACTGAAGCTTTCTTT. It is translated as CASGLSNTEAFF. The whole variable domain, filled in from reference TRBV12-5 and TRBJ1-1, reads DARVTQTPRHKVTEMGQEVTMRCQPILGHNTVFWYRQTMMQGLELLAYFRNRAPLDDSGMPKDRFSAEMPDATLATLKIQPSEPRDSAVYFCASGLSNTEAFFGQGTRLTVV.

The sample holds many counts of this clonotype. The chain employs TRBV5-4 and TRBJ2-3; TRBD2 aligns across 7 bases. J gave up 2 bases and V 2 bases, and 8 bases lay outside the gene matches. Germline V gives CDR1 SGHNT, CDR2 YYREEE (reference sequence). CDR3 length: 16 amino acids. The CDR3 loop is CASSFFSGGPTDTQYF. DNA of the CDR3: TGTGCCAGCAGCTTCTTTTCGGGAGGCCCCACAGATACGCAGTATTTT.

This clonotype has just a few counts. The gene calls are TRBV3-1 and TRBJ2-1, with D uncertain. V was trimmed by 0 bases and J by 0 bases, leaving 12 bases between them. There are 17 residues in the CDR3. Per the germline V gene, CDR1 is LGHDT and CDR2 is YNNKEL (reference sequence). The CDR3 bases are TGTGCCAGCAGCCAAGATCTTGGGATATACTCCTACAATGAGCAGTTCTTC. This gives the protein CASSQDLGIYSYNEQFF.

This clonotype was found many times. The CDR3: CASSFLPPDGNYGYTF. As DNA, the CDR3 is TGTGCCAGCAGTTTTTTACCGCCCGACGGAAACTATGGCTACACCTTC. The rearrangement links TRBV12-3 or TRBV12-4 to TRBJ1-2; D gene uncertain. Trimming stripped 3 bases from V and 2 bases from J, with 16 bases between. This CDR3 spans 16 amino acids.

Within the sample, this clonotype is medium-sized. CDR3 loop: CSAKTSGEAKNIQYF. The CDR3 DNA reads TGCAGTGCAAAGACTAGCGGGGAAGCCAAAAACATTCAGTACTTC. V usage is TRBV20-1 and J usage is TRBJ2-4, with 11 nucleotides matching TRBD2. The CDR3 contains 15 residues. The V gene's germline CDR1 is DFQATT and CDR2 SNEGSKA (reference sequence). The J segment lost 0 bases and the V segment lost 6 bases, leaving 4 bases of the junction unmatched.